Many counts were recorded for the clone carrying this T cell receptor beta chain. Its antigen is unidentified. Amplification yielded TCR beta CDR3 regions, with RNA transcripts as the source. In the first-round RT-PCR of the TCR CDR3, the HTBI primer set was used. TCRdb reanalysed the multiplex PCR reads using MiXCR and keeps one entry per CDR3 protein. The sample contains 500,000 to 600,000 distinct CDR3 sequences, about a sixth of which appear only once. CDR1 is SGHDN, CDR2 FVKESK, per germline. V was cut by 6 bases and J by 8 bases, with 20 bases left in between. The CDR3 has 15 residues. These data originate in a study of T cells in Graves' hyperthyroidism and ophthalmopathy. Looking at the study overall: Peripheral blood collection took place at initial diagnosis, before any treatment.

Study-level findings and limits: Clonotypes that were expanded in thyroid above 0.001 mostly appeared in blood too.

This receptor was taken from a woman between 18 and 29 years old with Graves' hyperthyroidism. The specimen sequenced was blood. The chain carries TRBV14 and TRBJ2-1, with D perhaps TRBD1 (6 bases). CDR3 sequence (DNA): TGTGCCAGCAGACAAACAGGGTCCTTGTTCGATGAGCAGTTCTTC. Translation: CASRQTGSLFDEQFF.